This T cell receptor beta chain stems from a study of CD8+CD57+ T cells in acquired aplastic anemia. Study overall: DNA per sorted CD4+ or CD8+ sample ranged roughly 0.19 to 27.4 ug, averaging approximately 3.3 ug.

Those patients picked for sequencing had displayed CD8+CD57+ cell expansion on flow cytometry. Patients had received no therapy at the time of blood sampling. Genomic DNA, the template, was used for profiling of the TCR beta VDJ and CDR3. From the reads, TCRdb called clonotypes with MiXCR, one entry per CDR3 protein. The table records about 240,000 distinct CDR3 sequences, more than 40% of them present only once. Germline CDR1 SGHVS, CDR2 FQNEAQ. This CDR3 comprises 16 residues. Trimming removed 6 bases from V and 7 bases from J, with 21 bases in between. The V and J genes are TRBV7-8 and TRBJ2-2; possible D gene TRBD1, 6 bases. Sequencing was performed on sorted CD4+, CD8+, or CD8+CD57+ T cells (not recorded which) from PBMCs. This TCR was recovered from a human donor with aplastic anemia. The CDR3: CASSYKSQGSGGELFF. For the CDR3, the DNA is TGTGCCAGCAGTTACAAAAGTCAGGGGTCGGGCGGGGAGCTGTTTTTT.